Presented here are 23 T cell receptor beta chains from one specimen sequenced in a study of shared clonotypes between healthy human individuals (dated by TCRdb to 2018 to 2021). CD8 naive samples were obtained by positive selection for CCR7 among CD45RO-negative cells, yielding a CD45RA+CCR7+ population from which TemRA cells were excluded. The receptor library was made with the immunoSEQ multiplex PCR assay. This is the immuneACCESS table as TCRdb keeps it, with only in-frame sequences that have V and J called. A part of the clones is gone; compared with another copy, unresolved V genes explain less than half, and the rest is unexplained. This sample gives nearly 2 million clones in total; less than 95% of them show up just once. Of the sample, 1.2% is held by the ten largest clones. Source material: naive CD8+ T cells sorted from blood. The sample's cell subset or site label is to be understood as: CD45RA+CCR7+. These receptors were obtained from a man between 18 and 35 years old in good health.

DNA for the CDR3: TGTGCCAGCTCATTGGCGTGGGGGGAGCAGTACTTC. Its translation: CASSLAWGEQYF. V usage is TRBV28 and J usage is TRBJ2-7, with D possibly called TRBD1 or TRBD2 (5 bases each). V was clipped by 8 bases and J by 7 bases, with 15 bases between them. Germline CDR1 is MDHEN and CDR2 is SYDVKM. The CDR3 is 12 residues long.

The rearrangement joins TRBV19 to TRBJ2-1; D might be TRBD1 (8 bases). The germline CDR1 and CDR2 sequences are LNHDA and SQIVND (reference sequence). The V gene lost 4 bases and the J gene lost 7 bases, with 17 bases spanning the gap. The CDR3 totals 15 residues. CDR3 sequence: CASSTDREGTNEQFF. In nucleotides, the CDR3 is TGTGCCAGTAGTACGGACAGGGAGGGAACGAATGAGCAGTTCTTC.

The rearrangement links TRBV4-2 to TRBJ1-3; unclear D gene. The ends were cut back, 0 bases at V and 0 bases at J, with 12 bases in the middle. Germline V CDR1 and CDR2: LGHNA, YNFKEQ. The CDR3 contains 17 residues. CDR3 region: CASSQDSLEHSGNTIYF. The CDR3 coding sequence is TGTGCCAGCAGCCAAGATAGCTTAGAACACTCTGGAAACACCATATATTTT.

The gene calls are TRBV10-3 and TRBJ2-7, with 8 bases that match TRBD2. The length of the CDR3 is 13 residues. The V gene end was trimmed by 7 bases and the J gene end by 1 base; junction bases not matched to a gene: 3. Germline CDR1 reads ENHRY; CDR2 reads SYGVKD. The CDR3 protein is CAINPSGSYEQYF. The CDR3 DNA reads TGTGCCATCAATCCTAGCGGGTCCTACGAGCAGTACTTC.

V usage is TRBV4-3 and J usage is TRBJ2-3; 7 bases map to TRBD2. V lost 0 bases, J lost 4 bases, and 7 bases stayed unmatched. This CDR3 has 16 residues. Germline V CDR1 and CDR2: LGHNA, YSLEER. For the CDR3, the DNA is TGCGCCAGCAGCCAAGATGGTGCGGGAGTTCCAGATACGCAGTATTTT. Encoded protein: CASSQDGAGVPDTQYF.

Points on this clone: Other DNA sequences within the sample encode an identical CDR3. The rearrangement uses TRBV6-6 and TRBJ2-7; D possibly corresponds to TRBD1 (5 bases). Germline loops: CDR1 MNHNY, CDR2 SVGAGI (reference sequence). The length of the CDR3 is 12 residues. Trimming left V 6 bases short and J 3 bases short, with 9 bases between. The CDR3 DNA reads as TGTGCCAGCAGCAGTGACAGCTACGAGCAGTACTTC. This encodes CASSSDSYEQYF.

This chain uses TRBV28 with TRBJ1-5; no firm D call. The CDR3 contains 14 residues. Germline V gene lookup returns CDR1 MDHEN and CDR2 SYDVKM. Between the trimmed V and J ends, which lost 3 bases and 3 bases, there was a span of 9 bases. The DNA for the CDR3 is TGTGCCAGCAGTTTGCAGGTTGTCAATCAGCCCCAGCATTTT. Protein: CASSLQVVNQPQHF.

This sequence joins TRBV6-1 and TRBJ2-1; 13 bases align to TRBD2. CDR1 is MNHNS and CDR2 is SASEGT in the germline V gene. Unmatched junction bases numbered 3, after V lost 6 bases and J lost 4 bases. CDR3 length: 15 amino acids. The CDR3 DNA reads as TGTGCCAGCAGGGGACTAGCGGGGCTATACAATGAGCAGTTCTTC. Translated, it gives CASRGLAGLYNEQFF.

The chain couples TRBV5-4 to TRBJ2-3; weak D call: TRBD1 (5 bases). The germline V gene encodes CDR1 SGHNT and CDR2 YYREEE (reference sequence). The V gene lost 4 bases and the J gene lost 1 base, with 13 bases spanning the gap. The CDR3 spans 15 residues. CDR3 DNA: TGTGCCAGCAGCCCTGAGGACACCCGCACAGATACGCAGTATTTT. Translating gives CASSPEDTRTDTQYF. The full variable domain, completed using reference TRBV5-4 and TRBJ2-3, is ETGVTQSPTHLIKTRGQQVTLRCSSQSGHNTVSWYQQALGQGPQFIFQYYREEENGRGNFPPRFSGLQFPNYSSELNVNALELDDSALYLCASSPEDTRTDTQYFGPGTRLTVL.

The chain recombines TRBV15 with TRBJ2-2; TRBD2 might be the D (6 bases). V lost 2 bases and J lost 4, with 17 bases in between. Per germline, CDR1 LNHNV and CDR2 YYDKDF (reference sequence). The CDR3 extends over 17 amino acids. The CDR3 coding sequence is TGTGCCACCAGCAGATGGGAGGCTGAGGGATCCACCGGGGAGCTGTTTTTT. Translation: CATSRWEAEGSTGELFF.

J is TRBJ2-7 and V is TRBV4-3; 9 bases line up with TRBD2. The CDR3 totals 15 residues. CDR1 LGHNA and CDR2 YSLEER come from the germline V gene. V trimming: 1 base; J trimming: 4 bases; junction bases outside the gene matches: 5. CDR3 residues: CASSQVASGIYEQYF. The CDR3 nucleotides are TGCGCCAGCAGCCAAGTGGCTAGCGGGATATACGAGCAGTACTTC.

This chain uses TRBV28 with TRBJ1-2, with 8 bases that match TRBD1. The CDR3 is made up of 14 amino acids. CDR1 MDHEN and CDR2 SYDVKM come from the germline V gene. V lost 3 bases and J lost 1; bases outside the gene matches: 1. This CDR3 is CASSFGQGNYGYTF. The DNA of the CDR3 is TGTGCCAGCAGTTTTGGACAGGGTAACTATGGCTACACCTTC.

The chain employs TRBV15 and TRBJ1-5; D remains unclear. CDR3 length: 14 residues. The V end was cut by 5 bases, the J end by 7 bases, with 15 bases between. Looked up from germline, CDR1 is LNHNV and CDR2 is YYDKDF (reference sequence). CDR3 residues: CATSGSDAWQPQHF. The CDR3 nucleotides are TGTGCCACCAGCGGTTCGGACGCGTGGCAGCCCCAGCATTTT. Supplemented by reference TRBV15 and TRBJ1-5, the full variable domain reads DAMVIQNPRYQVTQFGKPVTLSCSQTLNHNVMYWYQQKSSQAPKLLFHYYDKDFNNEADTPDNFQSRRPNTSFCFLDIRSPGLGDTAMYLCATSGSDAWQPQHFGDGTRLSIL.

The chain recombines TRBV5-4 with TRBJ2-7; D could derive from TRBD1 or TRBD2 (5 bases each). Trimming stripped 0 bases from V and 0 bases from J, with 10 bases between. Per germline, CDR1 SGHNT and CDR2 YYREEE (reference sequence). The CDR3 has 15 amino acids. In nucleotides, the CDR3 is TGTGCCAGCAGCTTGGACGGGACGAGCTCCTACGAGCAGTACTTC. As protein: CASSLDGTSSYEQYF.

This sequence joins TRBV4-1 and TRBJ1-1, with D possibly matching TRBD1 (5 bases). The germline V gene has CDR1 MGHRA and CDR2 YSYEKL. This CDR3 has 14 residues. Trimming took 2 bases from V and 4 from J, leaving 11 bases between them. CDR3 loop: CASSQLGVSTEAFF. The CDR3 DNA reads TGCGCCAGCAGCCAACTGGGGGTTAGCACTGAAGCTTTCTTT.

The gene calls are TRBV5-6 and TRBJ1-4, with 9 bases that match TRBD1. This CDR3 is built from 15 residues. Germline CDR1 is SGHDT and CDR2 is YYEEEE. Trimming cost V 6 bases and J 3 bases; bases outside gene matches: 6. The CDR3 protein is CASTLQGAPNEKLFF. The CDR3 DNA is TGTGCCAGCACCTTACAGGGGGCGCCTAATGAAAAACTGTTTTTT.

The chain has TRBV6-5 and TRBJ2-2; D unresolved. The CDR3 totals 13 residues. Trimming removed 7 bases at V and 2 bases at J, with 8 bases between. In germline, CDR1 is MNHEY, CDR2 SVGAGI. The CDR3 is CASTSENTGELFF. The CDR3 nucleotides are TGTGCCAGCACCTCGGAAAACACCGGGGAGCTGTTTTTT.

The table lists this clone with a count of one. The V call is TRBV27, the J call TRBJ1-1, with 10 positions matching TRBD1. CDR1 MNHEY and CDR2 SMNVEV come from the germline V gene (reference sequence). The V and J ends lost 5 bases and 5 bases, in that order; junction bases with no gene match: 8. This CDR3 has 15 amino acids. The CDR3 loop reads CASSNRQGAWTEAFF. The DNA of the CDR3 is TGTGCCAGCAGTAACCGACAGGGGGCATGGACTGAAGCTTTCTTT.

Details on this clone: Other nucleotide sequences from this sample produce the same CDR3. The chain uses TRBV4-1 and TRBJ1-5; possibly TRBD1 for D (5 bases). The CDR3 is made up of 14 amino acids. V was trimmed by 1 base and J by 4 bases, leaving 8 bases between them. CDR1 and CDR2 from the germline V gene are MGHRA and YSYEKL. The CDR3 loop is CASSQVGGNQPQHF. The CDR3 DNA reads TGCGCCAGCAGCCAAGTCGGGGGGAATCAGCCCCAGCATTTT.

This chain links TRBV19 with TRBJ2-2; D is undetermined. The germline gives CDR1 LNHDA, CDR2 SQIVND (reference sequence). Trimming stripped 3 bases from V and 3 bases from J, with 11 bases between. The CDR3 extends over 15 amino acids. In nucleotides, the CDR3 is TGTGCCAGTAGTATTTGGGGTGGTGACACCGGGGAGCTGTTTTTT. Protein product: CASSIWGGDTGELFF.

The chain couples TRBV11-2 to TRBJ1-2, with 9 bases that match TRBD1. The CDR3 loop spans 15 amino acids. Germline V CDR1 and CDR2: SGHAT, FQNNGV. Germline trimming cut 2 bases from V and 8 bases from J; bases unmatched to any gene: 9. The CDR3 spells CASSLTTQGAQGYTF. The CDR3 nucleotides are TGTGCCAGCAGCTTAACGACACAGGGGGCGCAGGGCTACACCTTC.

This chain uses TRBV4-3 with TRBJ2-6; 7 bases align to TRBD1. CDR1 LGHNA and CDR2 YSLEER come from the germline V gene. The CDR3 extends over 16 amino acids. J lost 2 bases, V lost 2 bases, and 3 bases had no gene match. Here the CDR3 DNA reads TGCGCCAGCAGCCAACACAGGGGAACTGGGGCCAACGTCCTGACTTTC. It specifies CASSQHRGTGANVLTF.

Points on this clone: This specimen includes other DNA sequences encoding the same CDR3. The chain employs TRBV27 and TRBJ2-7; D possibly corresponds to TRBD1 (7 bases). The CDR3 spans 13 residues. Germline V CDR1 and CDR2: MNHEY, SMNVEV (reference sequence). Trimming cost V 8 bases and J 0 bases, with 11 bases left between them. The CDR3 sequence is CASRRDSSYEQYF. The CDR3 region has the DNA TGTGCCAGCCGGCGGGACAGCTCCTACGAGCAGTACTTC.